The rows below give T cell receptor beta chains drawn from one sample of a study of CD4+ T cells in melanoma. The assay was immunoSEQ multiplex PCR, and TCRdb's table has in-frame clones only and misses some. The sample lists 110,000 to 150,000 clones, about nine tenths occurring once. The receptor source for this set is a human donor with melanoma. CDR3s include the opening cysteine and the closing phenylalanine or tryptophan.

TRBJ2-2	TRBV7-9	CASSPIETLTNTGELFF
TRBJ2-5	TRBV5-1	CASSLALEETQYF
TRBJ2-7	TRBV10-3	CAISEGGLNEQYF
TRBJ2-3	TRBV9	CASGQGTLDTQYF
TRBJ1-1	TRBV6-5	CASSYLGQYQAFF
TRBJ1-2	TRBV2	CASSIVRESGYTF
TRBJ2-1	TRBV11-3	CASSLGTSGGADEQFF
TRBJ1-6	TRBV19	CASSPWAGNSPLHF
TRBJ1-6	TRBV2	CASSGYGSPLHF
TRBJ2-3	TRBV7-6	CARNRRGTDTQYF
TRBJ1-4	TRBV6-5	CASRQGAANEKLFF
TRBJ2-3	TRBV15	CATSRVRGDPKQYF
TRBJ2-1	TRBV19	CASRQGGGVDEQFF
TRBJ1-5	TRBV5-8	CASSLDRPPEPQHF
TRBJ1-5	TRBV2	CASTDSNQPQHF
TRBJ1-1	TRBV21-1	CASSKGPGADTEAFF
TRBJ2-7	TRBV30	CAWSVQGQGAYEQYF
TRBJ2-7	TRBV19	CASSNPGQLSYEQYF
TRBJ1-2	TRBV5-1	CASSFRTGGSGYTF
TRBJ2-2	TRBV7-2	CASSLGANTGELFF
TRBJ2-1	TRBV11-2	CASTYDRSSYNEQFF
TRBJ2-2	TRBV2	CASMRGGRATGELFF
TRBJ1-1	TRBV30	CAWSVGLNLAGAFF
TRBJ1-2	TRBV5-1	CASSWGTDNYGYTF
TRBJ1-1	TRBV29-1	CSGIKGAGFTEAFF
TRBJ2-7	TRBV27	CASSSGVVNEQYF
TRBJ1-1	TRBV18	CASSPDVRVATEAFF
TRBJ1-1	TRBV6-5	CASSYSTPTEAFF
TRBJ1-1	TRBV10-3	CAISEHRDREFNSGNTEAFF
TRBJ1-1	TRBV19	CASTAAGWQLNTEAFF
TRBJ1-5	TRBV15	CATSREFGQPQHF
TRBJ1-2	TRBV4-2	CASSVPGTGGYGYTF
TRBJ2-7	TRBV10-3	CAISGSLAGAQEQYF
TRBJ1-2	TRBV2	CASRYRQGNRHYTF
TRBJ2-5	TRBV27	CASSRKYQETQYF
TRBJ2-3	TRBV5-1	CASSPQADQGKYF
TRBJ1-4	TRBV2	CASIRATGEKLFF